The T cell receptor (beta chain) under discussion was sequenced for a study of T cells in tuberculosis. Study in general: CD1B tetramers identified T cells specific for mycobacterial lipid GMM. In South Africa, adults with active tuberculosis were compared with IGRA-negative and latently infected IGRA-positive adolescents.

Clones were sequenced by immunoSEQ multiplex PCR, and TCRdb holds only the in-frame ones, with some missing. The sample has about 22,000 clones, approximately 85% seen once. Whole-study findings and limits: A GMM-specific repertoire classifier reached approximately 84% accuracy, AUROC over 0.85. Shorter CDR3-alpha in active tuberculosis partly drove smaller distances.

CDR1 and CDR2 (germline): LGHNA, YNFKEQ. This CDR3 contains 15 residues. V dropped 1 base and J dropped 5 bases, with 12 bases sitting between them. As concerns this clone: Its antigen is currently unknown.

The time point: new active TB diagnosis, blood taken before or within 7 days of starting treatment. This TCR was sampled from an adult with tuberculosis. The sample was PBMCs, taken at tuberculosis diagnosis. The gene calls are TRBV4-2 and TRBJ1-5, with D perhaps matching TRBD1 (6 bases). The CDR3 region is CASSQAPSGDQPQHF. The CDR3 coding sequence is TGTGCCAGCAGCCAAGCCCCATCAGGGGATCAGCCCCAGCATTTT.